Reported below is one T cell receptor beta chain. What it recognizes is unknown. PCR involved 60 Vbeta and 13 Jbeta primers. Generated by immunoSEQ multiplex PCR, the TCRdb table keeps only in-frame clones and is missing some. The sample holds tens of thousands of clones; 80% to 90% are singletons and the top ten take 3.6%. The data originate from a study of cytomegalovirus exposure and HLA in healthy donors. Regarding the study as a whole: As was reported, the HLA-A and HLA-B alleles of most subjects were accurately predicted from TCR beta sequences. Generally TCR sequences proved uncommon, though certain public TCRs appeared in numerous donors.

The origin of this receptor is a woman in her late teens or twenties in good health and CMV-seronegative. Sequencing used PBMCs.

DNA of the CDR3: TGCGCCAGCAGCCAAGATAACGGGGGGGCGTACGAGCAGTACTTC. Translation: CASSQDNGGAYEQYF. V is TRBV4-3 and J is TRBJ2-7; 8 nucleotides agree with TRBD2. The length of the CDR3 is 15 residues. Germline CDR1 reads LGHNA; CDR2 reads YSLEER. J was trimmed by 4 bases and V by 0 bases; bases with no gene match: 5.